The 27 T cell receptor beta chains presented below share a single source sample, sequenced in a study of T-cell reconstitution after alpha-beta-depleted transplantation in children. A TCRbeta library incorporating unique molecular identifiers was prepared. TCRdb ran MiXCR on the PCR reads and lists one entry per CDR3 protein. The sample records hundreds of thousands of distinct CDR3 sequences, around 12% being singletons. Source: PBMCs from the stem cell graft donor, taken from the stem cell graft. The receptor set was obtained from a human donor who donated a stem cell graft to a child with combined immunodeficiency.

This clonotype was seen a handful of times. CDR3 in amino acids: CASSLVRGRGLLEQFF. The CDR3 DNA reads as TGTGCCAGCAGCTTAGTGAGGGGCAGGGGGCTTTTGGAGCAGTTCTTC. The rearrangement uses TRBV7-2 and TRBJ2-1; the match to TRBD1 covers 8 bases. Germline V gene data show CDR1 as SGHTA and CDR2 as FQGNSA. This CDR3 is 16 amino acids long. J was trimmed by 10 bases and V by 1 base; bases with no gene match: 12.

The J gene is TRBJ1-3, the V gene TRBV18, with D uncertain. Looked up from germline, CDR1 is KGHSH and CDR2 is LQKENI. This CDR3 comprises 14 residues. The V gene lost 3 bases and the J gene lost 4 bases, with 10 bases spanning the gap. The CDR3 DNA is TGTGCCAGCTCACCTAATCCACAGGGAAACACCATATATTTT. Protein sequence: CASSPNPQGNTIYF. The complete variable domain, with remaining parts taken from reference TRBV18 and TRBJ1-3, reads NAGVMQNPRHLVRRRGQEARLRCSPMKGHSHVYWYRQLPEEGLKFMVYLQKENIIDESGMPKERFSAEFPKEGPSILRIQQVVRGDSAAYFCASSPNPQGNTIYFGEGSWLTVV.

This clonotype was found many times. This sequence joins TRBV29-1 and TRBJ2-3, with 10 bases fitting TRBD2. Trimming removed 8 bases from V and 2 bases from J; junction bases left unmatched: 13. The CDR3 sequence is 16 residues long. The V gene's germline CDR1 is SQVTM and CDR2 ANQGSEA. Here the CDR3 DNA reads TGCAGCACTCAAGCGGGAGGGCCGGACCCCACAGATACGCAGTATTTT. It encodes CSTQAGGPDPTDTQYF.

This clonotype was recorded a few times. The V call is TRBV18, the J call TRBJ1-1; D is unresolved. The V gene lost 3 bases and the J gene lost 0 bases, with 11 bases spanning the gap. Germline CDR1 KGHSH, CDR2 LQKENI. The CDR3 runs 15 residues. CDR3 loop: CASSPGRGMNTEAFF. In DNA, the CDR3 is TGTGCCAGCTCACCGGGCCGCGGCATGAACACTGAAGCTTTCTTT.

This clonotype was recorded many times. Its ends do not fully match the called genes, so a read error is possible. This chain links TRBV27 with TRBJ2-1, with D unclear. Germline V gene lookup returns CDR1 MNHEY and CDR2 SMNVEV (reference sequence). The CDR3 has 13 residues. The CDR3 reads CASSLYSYNEQFF. The CDR3 DNA reads TGCGCCAGCAGCTTGTACTCGTATAATGAGCAGTTCTTC.

This clonotype was counted at least ten times. V gene TRBV7-9 combines with J gene TRBJ2-1; 13 nucleotides match TRBD2. The germline gives CDR1 SEHNR, CDR2 FQNEAQ (reference sequence). The CDR3 is made up of 15 amino acids. Trimming removed 5 bases from V and 5 bases from J; junction bases left unmatched: 3. CDR3 sequence: CASSQGLAGNNEQFF. The CDR3 nucleotides are TGTGCCAGCAGCCAGGGACTAGCGGGAAACAATGAGCAGTTCTTC.

This clonotype was seen repeatedly, ten times or more. As DNA, the CDR3 is TGTGCCAGCAGCTTGGCAGGGCTGGACGAGCAGTACTTC. This gives the protein CASSLAGLDEQYF. The gene calls are TRBV5-6 and TRBJ2-7; D may be TRBD1 (5 bases). Germline-derived CDR1 and CDR2 are SGHDT and YYEEEE. V lost 0 bases and J lost 5, with 9 bases in between. This CDR3 spans 13 amino acids.

This clonotype appeared a few times. The V gene is TRBV6-2 or TRBV6-3, the J gene TRBJ2-2; no definite D call. V lost 2 bases and J 6 bases, leaving 10 bases between the germline ends. The CDR3 is made up of 14 amino acids. Germline values: CDR1 MNHEY, CDR2 SVGEGT. CDR3 coding DNA: TGTGCCAGCAGTTACGGGTCAAGTGCCGGGGAGCTGTTTTTT. It codes for CASSYGSSAGELFF.

This clonotype came up a few times. This chain uses TRBV4-3 with TRBJ2-2; 7 bases are shared with TRBD2. Germline V CDR1 and CDR2: LGHNA, YSLEER. Unmatched junction bases numbered 13, after V lost 0 bases and J lost 0 bases. This CDR3 comprises 20 residues. CDR3 sequence (DNA): TGCGCCAGCAGCCAAGAGAATGAAGTTTGGGAGGGAACGAACACCGGGGAGCTGTTTTTT. Protein sequence: CASSQENEVWEGTNTGELFF.

This clonotype was seen a few times. The chain is built from TRBV12-3 or TRBV12-4 and TRBJ1-1; D unclear. Deletions cut 1 base from V and 4 bases from J, with 13 bases between. The CDR3 loop spans 15 amino acids. As DNA, the CDR3 is TGTGCCAGCAGTTTAGAGGTCAGTCTCGGCACTGAAGCTTTCTTT. This translates into CASSLEVSLGTEAFF.

This clonotype has just a few counts. This rearrangement joins TRBV4-3 to TRBJ2-2, with 10 bases matching TRBD2. Germline CDR1 and CDR2: LGHNA and YSLEER. Losses at the gene ends were 0 bases for V and 9 bases for J; bases not matched to a gene: 16. The CDR3 spans 19 residues. The CDR3 DNA is TGCGCCAGCAGCCAAGATAGAGTTAAGAGCGGGGGGGTCCACCGGGAGCTGTTTTTT. It codes for CASSQDRVKSGGVHRELFF.

This clonotype was seen at least ten times. V is TRBV2 and J is TRBJ2-1, with 7 nucleotides matching TRBD1. The germline CDR1 and CDR2 sequences are SNHLY and FYNNEI. V gave up 3 bases and J gave up 10 bases; unmatched junction bases: 3. CDR3 size: 12 residues. CDR3 residues: CASSEPGQEQFF. For the CDR3, the DNA is TGTGCCAGCAGTGAGCCGGGACAGGAGCAGTTCTTC.

The chain recombines TRBV27 with TRBJ2-1; D may be TRBD2 (6 bases). This CDR3 contains 15 residues. Per the germline V gene, CDR1 is MNHEY and CDR2 is SMNVEV (reference sequence). V was clipped by 6 bases and J by 12 bases, with 24 bases between them. The CDR3 here is CASRPYGGGPTGQFF. For the CDR3, the DNA is TGTGCCAGCAGACCCTATGGGGGAGGACCCACGGGGCAGTTCTTC.

The V and J genes are TRBV6-5 and TRBJ2-7; 9 positions agree with TRBD1. This CDR3 is built from 17 residues. The V gene's germline CDR1 is MNHEY and CDR2 SVGAGI. V shed 4 bases, J shed 0 bases, and the junction held 10 bases outside the gene matches. The CDR3 DNA reads as TGTGCCAGCAGTTCCCCTCAACAGGGGGCCTACTCCTACGAGCAGTACTTC. Encoded protein: CASSSPQQGAYSYEQYF.

The chain combines TRBV25-1 with TRBJ2-1, with 10 bases aligning to TRBD2. After removal of 6 bases from V and 7 bases from J, the junction contained 9 bases not matched to a gene. The CDR3 is 15 residues long. Looked up from germline, CDR1 is MGHDK and CDR2 is SYGVNS. CDR3 protein: CASSNPGLAKNEQFF. The CDR3 DNA sequence: TGTGCCAGCAGCAACCCGGGACTAGCGAAAAATGAGCAGTTCTTC.

The rearrangement links TRBV24-1 to TRBJ2-5; 9 nucleotides align to TRBD1. Germline V gene data show CDR1 as KGHDR and CDR2 as SFDVKD. This CDR3 is 17 amino acids long. The V gene end was trimmed by 4 bases and the J gene end by 4 bases; junction bases not matched to a gene: 12. CDR3 sequence (DNA): TGTGCCACCAGTGACCCTAGACAGGGGGGCCCAGGAGAGACCCAGTACTTC. Amino acids: CATSDPRQGGPGETQYF.

This clonotype appeared many times. This chain uses TRBV12-3 or TRBV12-4 with TRBJ2-1; TRBD1 matches at 8 bases. Trimming cost V 5 bases and J 2 bases; bases outside gene matches: 5. The CDR3 consists of 15 residues. CDR3 DNA: TGTGCCAGCAGTGCCCACAGGGGGGCCTACAATGAGCAGTTCTTC. Protein: CASSAHRGAYNEQFF.

This clonotype was recorded many times. V gene TRBV4-2 combines with J gene TRBJ2-7; 9 nucleotides agree with TRBD2. This CDR3 comprises 15 residues. Per the germline V gene, CDR1 is LGHNA and CDR2 is YNFKEQ. Trimming took 2 bases from V and 7 from J; bases not matched to a gene: 9. CDR3 DNA: TGTGCCAGCAGCCAACTCATAGCGGGGGCAGGGGAGCAGTACTTC. Translation: CASSQLIAGAGEQYF.

CDR3 DNA: TGCAGCGTTGTGACTAGCGGGAGGCGTGAGCAGTTCTTC. Encoded protein: CSVVTSGRREQFF. The chain links TRBV29-1 to TRBJ2-1, with 13 bases aligning to TRBD2. The CDR3 runs to 13 residues. The ends lost 4 bases at V and 9 bases at J; junction bases unmatched: 3. Germline-derived CDR1 and CDR2 are SQVTM and ANQGSEA.

The genes are TRBV5-1 and TRBJ2-1, with 14 bases that match TRBD2. The CDR3 spans 17 residues. CDR1 and CDR2 (germline): SGHRS, YFSETQ. V lost 4 bases and J lost 4; bases outside the gene matches: 7. CDR3 region: CASSPRTSGRTYNEQFF. As DNA, the CDR3 is TGCGCCAGCAGCCCGCGGACTAGCGGGAGGACTTACAATGAGCAGTTCTTC.

This clonotype was found many times. The chain uses TRBV13 and TRBJ2-1; D call uncertain. This CDR3 has 11 amino acids. Trimming took off 4 bases at V and 7 bases at J, with 5 bases between the two ends. CDR1 is PRHDT and CDR2 is FYEKMQ in the germline V gene (reference sequence). This CDR3 is CASSSSNEQFF. The CDR3 coding sequence is TGTGCCAGCAGCTCTTCTAATGAGCAGTTCTTC.

In this sample, this clonotype turned up a few times. The chain uses TRBV4-1 and TRBJ1-2, with 7 positions matching TRBD1. V was pared by 0 bases and J by 3 bases, with 4 bases of the junction left unmatched. Germline values: CDR1 MGHRA, CDR2 YSYEKL. The CDR3 consists of 15 residues. The chain's CDR3 is CASSQDTDRYYGYTF. The CDR3 nucleotides are TGCGCCAGCAGCCAAGACACGGACAGGTACTATGGCTACACCTTC.

The V call is TRBV4-2, the J call TRBJ2-7; D uncertain. Trimming took off 3 bases at V and 3 bases at J, with 18 bases between the two ends. There are 16 residues in the CDR3. Germline CDR1 is LGHNA and CDR2 is YNFKEQ. CDR3 nucleotides: TGTGCCAGCAGCCAGACAACCGACGGGTTTTTCTACGAGCAGTACTTC. Protein sequence: CASSQTTDGFFYEQYF.

This clonotype was recorded many times. J is TRBJ2-7 and V is TRBV5-1, with D possibly TRBD1 on 5 matching bases. The V end lost 2 bases, the J end lost 6 bases, and 6 bases lay between the germline ends. The CDR3 is 11 amino acids. Germline assignment: CDR1 SGHRS and CDR2 YFSETQ. The CDR3 DNA reads TGCGCCAGCAGCTTTACAGGCGAGCAGTACTTC. As protein: CASSFTGEQYF.

This clonotype has at least ten counts. J is TRBJ2-5 and V is TRBV9; TRBD2 matches 15 bases. Germline V lookup: CDR1 SGDLS, CDR2 YYNGEE. J lost 6 bases, V lost 4 bases, and 4 bases had no gene match. The CDR3 loop spans 15 amino acids. CDR3 in DNA: TGTGCCAGCAGCCGCGGGACTAGCGGGGGGCAGACCCAGTACTTC. It codes for CASSRGTSGGQTQYF.

This clonotype has ten or more counts. The chain uses TRBV29-1 and TRBJ2-1, with 9 bases identical to TRBD1. The V gene end was trimmed by 8 bases and the J gene end by 0 bases; junction bases not matched to a gene: 5. This CDR3 region has 14 residues. Looked up from germline, CDR1 is SQVTM and CDR2 is ANQGSEA. CDR3 region: CSIGQGSSYNEQFF. CDR3 nucleotides: TGCAGCATAGGACAGGGGAGCTCCTACAATGAGCAGTTCTTC.

This clonotype was detected a few times. CDR3 coding DNA: TGTGCCAGCAGTTTAGTTCTACGGCCAGCTGTGTACAATGAGCAGTTCTTC. Its translation is CASSLVLRPAVYNEQFF. This sequence joins TRBV12-3 or TRBV12-4 and TRBJ2-1; D ambiguous. The CDR3 covers 17 residues. Trimming left V 1 base short and J 4 bases short, with 17 bases between.